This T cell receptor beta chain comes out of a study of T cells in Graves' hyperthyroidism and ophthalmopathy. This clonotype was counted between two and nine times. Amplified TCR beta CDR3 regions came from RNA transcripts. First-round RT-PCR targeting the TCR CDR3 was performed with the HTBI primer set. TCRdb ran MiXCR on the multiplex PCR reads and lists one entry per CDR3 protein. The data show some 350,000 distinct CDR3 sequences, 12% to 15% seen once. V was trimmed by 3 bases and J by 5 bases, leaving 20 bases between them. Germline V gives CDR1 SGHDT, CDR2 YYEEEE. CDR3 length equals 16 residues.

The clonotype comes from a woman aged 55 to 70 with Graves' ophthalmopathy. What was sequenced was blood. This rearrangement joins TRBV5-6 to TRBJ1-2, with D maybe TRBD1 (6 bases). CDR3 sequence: CASSYLPLGQLYGYTF. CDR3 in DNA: TGTGCCAGCAGCTACTTGCCCCTCGGACAGTTGTATGGCTACACCTTC.